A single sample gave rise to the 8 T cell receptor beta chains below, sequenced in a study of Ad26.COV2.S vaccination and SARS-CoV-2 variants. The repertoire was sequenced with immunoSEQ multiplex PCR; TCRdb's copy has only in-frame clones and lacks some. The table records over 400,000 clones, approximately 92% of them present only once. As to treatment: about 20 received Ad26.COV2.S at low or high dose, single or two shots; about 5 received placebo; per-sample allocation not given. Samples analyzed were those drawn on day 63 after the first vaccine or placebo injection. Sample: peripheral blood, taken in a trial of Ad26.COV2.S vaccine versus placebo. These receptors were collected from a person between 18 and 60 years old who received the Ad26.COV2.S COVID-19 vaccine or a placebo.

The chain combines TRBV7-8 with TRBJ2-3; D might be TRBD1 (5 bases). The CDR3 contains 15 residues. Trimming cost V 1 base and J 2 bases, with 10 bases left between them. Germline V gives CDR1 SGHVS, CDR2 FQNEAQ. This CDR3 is CASSLGTHYTDTQYF. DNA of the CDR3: TGTGCCAGCAGCTTAGGGACACATTACACAGATACGCAGTATTTT.

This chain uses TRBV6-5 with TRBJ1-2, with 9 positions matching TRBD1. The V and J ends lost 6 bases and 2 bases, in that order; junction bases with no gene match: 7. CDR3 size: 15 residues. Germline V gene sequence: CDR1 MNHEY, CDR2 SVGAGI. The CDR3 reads CASRPDRGWNYGYTF. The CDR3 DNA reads TGTGCCAGCAGACCCGACAGGGGGTGGAACTATGGCTACACCTTC.

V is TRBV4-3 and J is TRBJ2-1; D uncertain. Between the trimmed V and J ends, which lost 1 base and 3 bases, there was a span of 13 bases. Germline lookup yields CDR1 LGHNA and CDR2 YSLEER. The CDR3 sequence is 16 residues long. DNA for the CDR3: TGCGCCAGCAGCCAAGGGCGAGGATCATACTACAATGAGCAGTTCTTC. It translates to CASSQGRGSYYNEQFF.

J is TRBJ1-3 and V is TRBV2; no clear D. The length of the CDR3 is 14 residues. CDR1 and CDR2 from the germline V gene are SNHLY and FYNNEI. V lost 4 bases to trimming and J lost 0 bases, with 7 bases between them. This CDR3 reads CASSGGSSGNTIYF. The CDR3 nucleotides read TGTGCCAGCAGTGGTGGGAGCTCTGGAAACACCATATATTTT.

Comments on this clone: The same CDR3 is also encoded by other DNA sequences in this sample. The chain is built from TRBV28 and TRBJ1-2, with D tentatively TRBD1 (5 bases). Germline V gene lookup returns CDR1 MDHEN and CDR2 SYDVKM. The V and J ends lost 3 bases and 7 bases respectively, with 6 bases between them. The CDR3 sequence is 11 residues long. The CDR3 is CASSLGGGYTF. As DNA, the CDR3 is TGTGCCAGCAGTTTGGGGGGTGGCTACACCTTC.

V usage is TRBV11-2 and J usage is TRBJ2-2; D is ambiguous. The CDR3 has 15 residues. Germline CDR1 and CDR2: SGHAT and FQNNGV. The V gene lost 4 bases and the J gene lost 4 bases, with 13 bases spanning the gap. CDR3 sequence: CASSSLGRGTGELFF. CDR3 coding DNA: TGTGCCAGCAGCTCCCTAGGGCGCGGCACCGGGGAGCTGTTTTTT.

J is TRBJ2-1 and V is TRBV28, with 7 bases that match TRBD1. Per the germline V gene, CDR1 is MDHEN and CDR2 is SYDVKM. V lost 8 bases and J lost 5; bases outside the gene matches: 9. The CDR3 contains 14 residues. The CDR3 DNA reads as TGTGCCAGCGACCAGGGGGAGAGTGACAATGAGCAGTTCTTC. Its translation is CASDQGESDNEQFF. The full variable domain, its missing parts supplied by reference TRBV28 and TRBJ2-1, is DVKVTQSSRYLVKRTGEKVFLECVQDMDHENMFWYRQDPGLGLRLIYFSYDVKMKEKGDIPEGYSVSREKKERFSLILESASTNQTSMYLCASDQGESDNEQFFGPGTRLTVL.

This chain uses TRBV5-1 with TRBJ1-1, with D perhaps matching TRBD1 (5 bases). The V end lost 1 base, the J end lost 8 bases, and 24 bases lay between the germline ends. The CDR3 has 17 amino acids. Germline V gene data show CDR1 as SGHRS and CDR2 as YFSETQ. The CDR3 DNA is TGCGCCAGCAGCTTGTGGGGCCGGGCGGCGACCGGAGAGGAAGCTTTCTTT. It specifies CASSLWGRAATGEEAFF. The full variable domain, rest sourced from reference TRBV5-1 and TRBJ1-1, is KAGVTQTPRYLIKTRGQQVTLSCSPISGHRSVSWYQQTPGQGLQFLFEYFSETQRNKGNFPGRFSGRQFSNSRSEMNVSTLELGDSALYLCASSLWGRAATGEEAFFGQGTRLTVV.